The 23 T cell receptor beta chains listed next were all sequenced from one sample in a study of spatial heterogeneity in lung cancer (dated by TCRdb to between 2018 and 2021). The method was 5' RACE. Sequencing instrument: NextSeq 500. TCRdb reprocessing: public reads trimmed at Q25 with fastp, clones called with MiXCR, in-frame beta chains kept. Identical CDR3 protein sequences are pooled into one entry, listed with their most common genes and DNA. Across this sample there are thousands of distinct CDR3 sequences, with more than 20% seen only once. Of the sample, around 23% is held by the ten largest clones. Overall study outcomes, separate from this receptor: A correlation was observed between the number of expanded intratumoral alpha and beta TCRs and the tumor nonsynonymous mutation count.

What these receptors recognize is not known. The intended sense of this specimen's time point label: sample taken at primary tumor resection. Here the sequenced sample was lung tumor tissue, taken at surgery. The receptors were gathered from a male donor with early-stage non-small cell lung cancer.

The CDR3 region has the DNA TGTGCCAGCAGCCTAGCGGGGTTCTCCTACAATGAGCAGTTCTTC. This gives the protein CASSLAGFSYNEQFF. The rearrangement links TRBV2 to TRBJ2-1; 9 nucleotides align to TRBD2. The CDR3 totals 15 residues. Germline loops: CDR1 SNHLY, CDR2 FYNNEI. The V segment lost 6 bases and the J segment 0 bases; nucleotides outside the gene matches: 3.

CDR3: CSVGTRETQYF. The CDR3 DNA follows: TGCAGCGTTGGGACCAGAGAGACCCAGTACTTC. This sequence joins TRBV29-1 and TRBJ2-5, with D hard to call. Germline CDR1 reads SQVTM; CDR2 reads ANQGSEA. This CDR3 has 11 amino acids. With 4 bases removed from V and 4 bases from J, the gap between germline ends came to 7 bases. Combining the CDR3 with reference TRBV29-1 and TRBJ2-5 gives the whole variable domain SAVISQKPSRDICQRGTSLTIQCQVDSQVTMMFWYRQQPGQSLTLIATANQGSEATYESGFVIDKFPISRPNLTFSTLTVSNMSPEDSSIYLCSVGTRETQYFGPGTRLLVL.

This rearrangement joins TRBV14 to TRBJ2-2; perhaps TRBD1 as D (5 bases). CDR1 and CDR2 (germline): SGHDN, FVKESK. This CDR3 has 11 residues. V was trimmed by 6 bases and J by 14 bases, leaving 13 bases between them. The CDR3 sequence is CASRGDRRLFF. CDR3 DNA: TGTGCCAGCAGGGGCGACAGACGACTGTTTTTT.

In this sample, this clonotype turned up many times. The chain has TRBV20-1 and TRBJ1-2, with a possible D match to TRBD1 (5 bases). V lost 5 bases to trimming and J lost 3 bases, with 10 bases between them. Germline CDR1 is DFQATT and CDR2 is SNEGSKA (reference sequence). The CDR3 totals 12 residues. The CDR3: CSAGGSDYGYTF. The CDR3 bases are TGCAGTGCTGGGGGTTCGGACTATGGCTACACCTTC.

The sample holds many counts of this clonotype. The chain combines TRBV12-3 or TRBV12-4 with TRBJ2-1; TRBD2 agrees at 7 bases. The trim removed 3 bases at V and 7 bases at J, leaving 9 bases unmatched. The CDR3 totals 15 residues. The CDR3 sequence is CASSFSWEGLNEQFF. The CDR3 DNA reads TGTGCCAGCAGTTTCTCGTGGGAGGGTTTGAATGAGCAGTTCTTC.

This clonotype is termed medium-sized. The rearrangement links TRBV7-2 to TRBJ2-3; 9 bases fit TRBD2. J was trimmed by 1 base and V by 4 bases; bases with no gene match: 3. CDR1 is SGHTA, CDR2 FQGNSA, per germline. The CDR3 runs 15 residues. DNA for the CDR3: TGTGCCAGCAGCTATGGGACTAGCCGCACAGATACGCAGTATTTT. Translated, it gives CASSYGTSRTDTQYF.

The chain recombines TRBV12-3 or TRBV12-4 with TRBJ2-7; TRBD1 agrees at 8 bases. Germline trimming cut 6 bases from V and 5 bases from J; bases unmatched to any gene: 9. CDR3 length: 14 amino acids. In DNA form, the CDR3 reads TGTGCCAGCAGCCTTGCCGGGACAGGCAACGAGCAGTACTTC. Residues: CASSLAGTGNEQYF.

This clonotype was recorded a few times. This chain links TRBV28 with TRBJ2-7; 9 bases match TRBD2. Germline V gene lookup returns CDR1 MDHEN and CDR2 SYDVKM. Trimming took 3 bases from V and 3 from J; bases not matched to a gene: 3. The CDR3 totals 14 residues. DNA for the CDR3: TGTGCCAGCAGTTTGTGGCGGGGGGGCTACGAGCAGTACTTC. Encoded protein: CASSLWRGGYEQYF.

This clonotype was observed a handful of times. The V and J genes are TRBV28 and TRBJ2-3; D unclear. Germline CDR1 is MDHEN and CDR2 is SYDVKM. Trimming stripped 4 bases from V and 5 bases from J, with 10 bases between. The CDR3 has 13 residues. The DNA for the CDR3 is TGTGCCAGCAGTTGGGCCGGCCGAGATACGCAGTATTTT. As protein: CASSWAGRDTQYF.

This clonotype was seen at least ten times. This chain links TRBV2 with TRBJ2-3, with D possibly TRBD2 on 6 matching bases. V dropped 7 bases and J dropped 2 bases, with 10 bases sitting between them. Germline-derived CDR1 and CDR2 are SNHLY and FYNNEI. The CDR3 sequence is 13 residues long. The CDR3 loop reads CASNGSPTDTQYF. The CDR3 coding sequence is TGTGCCAGCAACGGGAGCCCCACAGATACGCAGTATTTT.

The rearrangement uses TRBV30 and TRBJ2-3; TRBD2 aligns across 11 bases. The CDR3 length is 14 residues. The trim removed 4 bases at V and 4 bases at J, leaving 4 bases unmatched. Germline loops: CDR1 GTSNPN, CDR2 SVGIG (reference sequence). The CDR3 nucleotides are TGTGCCTGGACCCTAGCGGGAGGAGCAGATACGCAGTATTTT. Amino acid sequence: CAWTLAGGADTQYF.

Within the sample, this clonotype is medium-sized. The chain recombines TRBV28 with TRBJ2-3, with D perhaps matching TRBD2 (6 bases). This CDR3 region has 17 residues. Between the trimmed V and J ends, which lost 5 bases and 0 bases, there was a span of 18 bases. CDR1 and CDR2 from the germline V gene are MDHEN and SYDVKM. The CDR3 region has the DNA TGTGCCAGCAGTCCGCCCTTAAGGGGACTTAGCACAGATACGCAGTATTTT. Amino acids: CASSPPLRGLSTDTQYF.

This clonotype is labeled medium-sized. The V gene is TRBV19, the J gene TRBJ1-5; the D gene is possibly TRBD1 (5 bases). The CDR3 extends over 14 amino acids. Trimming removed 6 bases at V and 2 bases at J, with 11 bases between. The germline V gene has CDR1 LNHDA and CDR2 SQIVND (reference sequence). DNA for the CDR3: TGTGCCAGTAGCGTCGGGGGGGGCAATCAGCCCCAGCATTTT. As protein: CASSVGGGNQPQHF.

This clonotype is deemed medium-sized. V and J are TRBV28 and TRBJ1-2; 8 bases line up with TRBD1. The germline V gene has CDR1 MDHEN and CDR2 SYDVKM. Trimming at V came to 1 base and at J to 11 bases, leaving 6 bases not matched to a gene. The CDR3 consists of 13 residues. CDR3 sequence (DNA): TGTGCCAGCAGTTTATACGGACAGGGCGAATACACCTTC. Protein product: CASSLYGQGEYTF.

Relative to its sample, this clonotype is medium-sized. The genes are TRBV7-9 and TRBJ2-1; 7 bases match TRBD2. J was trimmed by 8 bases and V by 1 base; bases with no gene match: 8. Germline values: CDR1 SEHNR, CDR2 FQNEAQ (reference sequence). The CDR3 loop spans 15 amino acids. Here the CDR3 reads CASSLGLAEIDEQFF. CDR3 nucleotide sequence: TGTGCCAGCAGCTTAGGGCTAGCGGAAATTGATGAGCAGTTCTTC.

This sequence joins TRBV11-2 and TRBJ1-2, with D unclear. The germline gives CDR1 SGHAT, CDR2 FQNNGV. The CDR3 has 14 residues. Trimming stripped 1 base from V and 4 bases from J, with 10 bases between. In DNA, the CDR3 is TGTGCCAGCAGCTTAGGGTCTGCTCTCTATGGCTACACCTTC. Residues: CASSLGSALYGYTF.

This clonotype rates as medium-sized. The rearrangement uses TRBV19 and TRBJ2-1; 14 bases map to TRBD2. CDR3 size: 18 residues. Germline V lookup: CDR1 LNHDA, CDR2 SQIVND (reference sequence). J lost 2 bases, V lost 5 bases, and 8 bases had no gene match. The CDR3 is CASSVDGTSGSPYNEQFF. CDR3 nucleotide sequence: TGTGCCAGTAGTGTTGACGGGACTAGCGGGAGTCCCTACAATGAGCAGTTCTTC.

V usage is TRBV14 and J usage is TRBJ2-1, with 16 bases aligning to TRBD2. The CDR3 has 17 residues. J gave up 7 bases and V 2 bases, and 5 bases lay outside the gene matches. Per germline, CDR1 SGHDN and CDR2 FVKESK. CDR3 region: CASSQPGLAGGRNEQFF. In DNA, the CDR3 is TGTGCCAGCAGCCAACCGGGACTAGCGGGAGGGAGGAATGAGCAGTTCTTC.

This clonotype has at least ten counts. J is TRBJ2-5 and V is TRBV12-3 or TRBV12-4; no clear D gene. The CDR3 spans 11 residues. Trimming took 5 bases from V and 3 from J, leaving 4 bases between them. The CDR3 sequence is CASSPKETQYF. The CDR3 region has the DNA TGTGCCAGCAGTCCCAAAGAGACCCAGTACTTC.

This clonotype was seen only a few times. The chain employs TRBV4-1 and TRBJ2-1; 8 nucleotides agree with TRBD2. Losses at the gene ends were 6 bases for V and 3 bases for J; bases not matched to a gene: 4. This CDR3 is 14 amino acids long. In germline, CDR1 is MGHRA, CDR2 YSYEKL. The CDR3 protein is CASRRGTSYNEQFF. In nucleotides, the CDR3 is TGCGCCAGCAGGAGGGGGACTAGCTACAATGAGCAGTTCTTC.

CDR3 protein: CASSLDREETQYF. DNA of the CDR3: TGTGCCAGCAGTTTAGACAGGGAAGAGACCCAGTACTTC. The chain has TRBV12-3 or TRBV12-4 and TRBJ2-5; a possible D gene is TRBD1 (6 bases). V was pared by 1 base and J by 3 bases, with 6 bases between. The CDR3 extends over 13 amino acids.

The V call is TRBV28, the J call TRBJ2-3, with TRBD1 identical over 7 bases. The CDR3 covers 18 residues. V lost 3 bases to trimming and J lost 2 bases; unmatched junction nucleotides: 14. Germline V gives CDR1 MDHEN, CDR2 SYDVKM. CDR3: CASSLGDTGDPDTDTQYF. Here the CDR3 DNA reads TGTGCCAGCAGTTTGGGGGATACAGGGGACCCCGACACAGATACGCAGTATTTT.

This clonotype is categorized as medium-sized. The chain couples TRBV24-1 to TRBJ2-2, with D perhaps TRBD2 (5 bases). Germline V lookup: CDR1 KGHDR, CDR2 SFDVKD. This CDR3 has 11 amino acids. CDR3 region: CATEETGELFF. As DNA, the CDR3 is TGTGCGACGGAGGAAACCGGGGAGCTGTTTTTT.